The 22 T cell receptor beta chains listed next were all sequenced from one sample in a study of T-cell reconstitution after alpha-beta-depleted transplantation in children. Unique molecular identifiers were built into the TCRbeta library. Each CDR3 protein gets one entry after TCRdb re-called the PCR reads with MiXCR. This table holds 300,000 to 400,000 distinct CDR3 sequences, roughly 13% found once. Specimen: PBMCs, collected from the stem cell graft. Receptors originate from a human donor who donated a stem cell graft to a child with Fanconi anemia.

This clonotype was recorded many times. The V gene is TRBV5-1, the J gene TRBJ2-2, with D perhaps TRBD1 (6 bases). The germline gives CDR1 SGHRS, CDR2 YFSETQ. Trimming shortened V by 4 bases and J by 5 bases, and 15 bases separated the two germline ends. The CDR3 sequence is 15 residues long. The CDR3 sequence: CASSLGHRVTGELFF. The CDR3 bases are TGCGCCAGCAGCCTGGGCCACAGGGTGACCGGGGAGCTGTTTTTT.

This clonotype was counted only a few times. The V call is TRBV12-3 or TRBV12-4, the J call TRBJ2-1, with TRBD2 matching 13 bases. This CDR3 comprises 17 residues. J gave up 9 bases and V 5 bases, and 13 bases lay outside the gene matches. The CDR3 loop reads CASSNGGLAGPRGEQFF. Written as DNA, the CDR3 is TGTGCCAGCAGTAACGGGGGACTAGCGGGACCCCGCGGTGAGCAGTTCTTC.

The chain is built from TRBV27 and TRBJ2-1, with TRBD2 as a possible D gene (7 bases). V lost 1 base and J lost 2, with 27 bases in between. The CDR3 contains 21 residues. The V gene's germline CDR1 is MNHEY and CDR2 SMNVEV (reference sequence). This CDR3 reads CASSLFPRLATKGGTYNEQFF. The CDR3 DNA is TGTGCCAGCAGTTTATTCCCGAGACTAGCTACAAAAGGGGGGACCTACAATGAGCAGTTCTTC.

The sample holds a few counts of this clonotype. This chain uses TRBV6-5 with TRBJ2-7, with 9 bases lining up with TRBD1. The germline V gene encodes CDR1 MNHEY and CDR2 SVGAGI. The ends lost 2 bases at V and 5 bases at J; junction bases unmatched: 7. The CDR3 contains 15 residues. CDR3 loop: CASSYRLGQGNEQYF. The CDR3 bases are TGTGCCAGCAGTTACCGCTTGGGACAGGGAAACGAGCAGTACTTC.

The V and J genes are TRBV30 and TRBJ1-3; tentatively, D is TRBD1 (5 bases). The CDR3 extends over 15 amino acids. Looked up from germline, CDR1 is GTSNPN and CDR2 is SVGIG (reference sequence). V was clipped by 3 bases and J by 0 bases, with 12 bases between them. This CDR3 reads CAWRAAGGSGNTIYF. The CDR3, as DNA: TGTGCCTGGAGAGCCGCCGGGGGCTCTGGAAACACCATATATTTT.

This sequence joins TRBV5-1 and TRBJ1-1; D is uncertain. The CDR3 has 14 residues. Germline CDR1 SGHRS, CDR2 YFSETQ. The germline V and J ends were trimmed by 2 bases and 0 bases, with 8 bases remaining between them. The CDR3 region has the DNA TGCGCCAGCAGCTTTCTGAATATGAACACTGAAGCTTTCTTT. It yields the protein CASSFLNMNTEAFF.

In DNA form, the CDR3 reads TGTGCCAGCTCATCCCGACAGGGGCATGGCTACACCTTC. It translates to CASSSRQGHGYTF. The chain has TRBV18 and TRBJ1-2; 8 nucleotides align to TRBD1. Per the germline V gene, CDR1 is KGHSH and CDR2 is LQKENI. The CDR3 is made up of 13 amino acids. V trimming: 5 bases; J trimming: 6 bases; junction bases outside the gene matches: 5.

Many counts were recorded for this clonotype. The chain uses TRBV29-1 and TRBJ1-1; D perhaps matches TRBD1 (5 bases). V lost 6 bases to trimming and J lost 5 bases, with 13 bases between them. Germline CDR1 SQVTM, CDR2 ANQGSEA. The CDR3 contains 12 residues. CDR3 loop: CSVEVGGTEAFF. DNA of the CDR3: TGCAGCGTCGAGGTGGGGGGAACTGAAGCTTTCTTT. Full variable domain (missing parts from reference TRBV29-1 and TRBJ1-1): SAVISQKPSRDICQRGTSLTIQCQVDSQVTMMFWYRQQPGQSLTLIATANQGSEATYESGFVIDKFPISRPNLTFSTLTVSNMSPEDSSIYLCSVEVGGTEAFFGQGTRLTVV.

The chain is built from TRBV20-1 and TRBJ1-1, with D unresolved. Trimming took 5 bases from V and 1 from J, leaving 11 bases between them. There are 13 residues in the CDR3. CDR1 DFQATT and CDR2 SNEGSKA come from the germline V gene (reference sequence). CDR3 DNA sequence: TGCAGTGCTTTAGAACCAGGGAACACTGAAGCTTTCTTT. This codes for CSALEPGNTEAFF.

The genes are TRBV4-3 and TRBJ2-3, with D hard to call. Trimming removed 5 bases from V and 0 bases from J, with 9 bases in between. CDR1 is LGHNA and CDR2 is YSLEER in the germline V gene. The CDR3 totals 14 residues. The CDR3, as DNA: TGCGCCAGCAGCGTTCGGTTTAGCACAGATACGCAGTATTTT. Amino acid sequence: CASSVRFSTDTQYF.

This clonotype was detected only a few times. The chain combines TRBV11-2 with TRBJ1-1, with a possible D match to TRBD1 (5 bases). V lost 6 bases to trimming and J lost 5 bases, with 16 bases between them. Germline values: CDR1 SGHAT, CDR2 FQNNGV. The CDR3 is made up of 14 amino acids. Written as DNA, the CDR3 is TGTGCCAGCAGACTTCGATGGGGCTTGACTGAAGCTTTCTTT. This translates into CASRLRWGLTEAFF.

This clonotype appeared many times. J is TRBJ2-2 and V is TRBV20-1; possible D gene TRBD2, 7 bases. The V end lost 6 bases, the J end lost 3 bases, and 17 bases lay between the germline ends. CDR3 length equals 15 residues. Germline CDR1 DFQATT, CDR2 SNEGSKA (reference sequence). CDR3 bases: TGCAGTGCACCCGTGGGGGGGCGAGACACCGGGGAGCTGTTTTTT. Its translation: CSAPVGGRDTGELFF.

This clonotype was seen repeatedly, ten times or more. The V and J genes are TRBV5-1 and TRBJ1-2, with 9 bases fitting TRBD1. Trimming cost V 0 bases and J 5 bases; bases outside gene matches: 11. The CDR3 has 17 amino acids. Germline V lookup: CDR1 SGHRS, CDR2 YFSETQ. The DNA of the CDR3 is TGCGCCAGCAGCTTGGGGGCCCCGGGACAGGGCGATTATGGCTACACCTTC. Translating it yields CASSLGAPGQGDYGYTF.

The chain uses TRBV7-2 and TRBJ2-1, with TRBD1 matching 12 bases. The germline CDR1 and CDR2 sequences are SGHTA and FQGNSA. The CDR3 is 14 amino acids. Trimming removed 4 bases from V and 9 bases from J; junction bases left unmatched: 4. The chain's CDR3 is CASSSGTGGLEQFF. The CDR3 region has the DNA TGTGCCAGCAGCTCAGGGACAGGGGGCCTTGAGCAGTTCTTC.

Only a few counts were recorded for this clonotype. The V and J genes are TRBV5-1 and TRBJ2-5; D not resolved. The CDR3 has 14 amino acids. V lost 0 bases and J 5 bases, leaving 11 bases between the germline ends. Germline CDR1 reads SGHRS; CDR2 reads YFSETQ. The DNA for the CDR3 is TGCGCCAGCAGCTTGGAAGGGTTTGACGAGACCCAGTACTTC. Translation: CASSLEGFDETQYF.

The J gene is TRBJ2-2, the V gene TRBV28, with D hard to call. Germline-derived CDR1 and CDR2 are MDHEN and SYDVKM. The CDR3 sequence is 15 residues long. The V gene lost 6 bases and the J gene lost 5 bases, with 16 bases spanning the gap. The CDR3 sequence is CASSKASTGTGELFF. CDR3 bases: TGTGCCAGCAGCAAAGCCTCGACCGGAACCGGGGAGCTGTTTTTT.

The gene calls are TRBV11-2 and TRBJ2-1; D unclear. Trimming stripped 7 bases from V and 5 bases from J, with 18 bases between. In germline, CDR1 is SGHAT, CDR2 FQNNGV. This CDR3 has 15 amino acids. The CDR3 coding sequence is TGTGCCAGCACCTATGTCCGGGCCAGTAACAATGAGCAGTTCTTC. It encodes CASTYVRASNNEQFF. Combining the CDR3 with reference TRBV11-2 and TRBJ2-1 gives the whole variable domain EAGVAQSPRYKIIEKRQSVAFWCNPISGHATLYWYQQILGQGPKLLIQFQNNGVVDDSQLPKDRFSAERLKGVDSTLKIQPAKLEDSAVYLCASTYVRASNNEQFFGPGTRLTVL.

This clonotype was detected a few times. The rearrangement joins TRBV6-2 or TRBV6-3 to TRBJ2-1, with 8 bases lining up with TRBD1. CDR1 and CDR2 (germline): MNHEY, SVGEGT. The V and J ends lost 1 base and 5 bases, in that order; junction bases with no gene match: 4. The CDR3 extends over 15 amino acids. CDR3 amino acids: CASSYYTGGNNEQFF. CDR3 nucleotide sequence: TGTGCCAGCAGTTACTATACAGGGGGGAACAATGAGCAGTTCTTC.

The chain is built from TRBV12-3 or TRBV12-4 and TRBJ2-3, with a possible D match to TRBD2 (5 bases). Trimming took off 5 bases at V and 4 bases at J, with 13 bases between the two ends. CDR3 length equals 14 residues. CDR3 loop: CASSPQLVPDTQYF. The CDR3 DNA is TGTGCCAGCAGTCCTCAACTAGTCCCAGATACGCAGTATTTT.

Many counts were recorded for this clonotype. The gene calls are TRBV2 and TRBJ2-5; 8 bases line up with TRBD1. The ends lost 7 bases at V and 4 bases at J; junction bases unmatched: 8. Germline CDR1 reads SNHLY; CDR2 reads FYNNEI. This CDR3 comprises 14 residues. The CDR3 sequence is CASTSQGAGETQYF. DNA for the CDR3: TGTGCCAGCACCTCGCAGGGGGCCGGAGAGACCCAGTACTTC.

The chain couples TRBV29-1 to TRBJ1-1; tentative D call: TRBD1 (6 bases). Trimming left V 7 bases short and J 3 bases short, with 15 bases between. The CDR3 is made up of 13 amino acids. The germline gives CDR1 SQVTM, CDR2 ANQGSEA. This CDR3 is CSARPRTDTEAFF. CDR3 in DNA: TGCAGCGCCCGACCACGGACAGACACTGAAGCTTTCTTT.

J is TRBJ2-5 and V is TRBV5-1; 7 bases are shared with TRBD1. J was trimmed by 0 bases and V by 4 bases; bases with no gene match: 3. Germline CDR1 SGHRS, CDR2 YFSETQ. The length of the CDR3 is 14 residues. CDR3 in DNA: TGCGCCAGCAGCACCGGACAGGACCAAGAGACCCAGTACTTC. This encodes CASSTGQDQETQYF.